Reported below is one T cell receptor beta chain. Under the authors' procedure: It was from reference gene primer amplification that nucleated cell counts were estimated. The repertoire was sequenced with immunoSEQ multiplex PCR; TCRdb's copy has only in-frame clones and lacks some. V, J and clone size were drawn from that table, and D and trimming were deduced from the DNA. This sample has around 240,000 clones, with about 80% found just once. This record comes from a study of blood T cell repertoires in COVID-19. On the study more broadly: The samples span acute and convalescent COVID-19 from the United States, Italy and Spain. From T cells, B-cell-depleted T cells, or PBMCs came the material, which was cDNA or gDNA.

This CDR3 comprises 14 residues. Germline CDR1 and CDR2: SNHLY and FYNNEI. V gave up 2 bases and J gave up 11 bases, with 16 bases separating them. The source of this sequence is a woman at least 80 years old with acute or convalescent COVID-19. The source material was peripheral blood. The gene calls are TRBV2 and TRBJ2-1; a weak D match, TRBD2 (6 bases). DNA of the CDR3: TGTGCCAGCAGTGAAACTAGCTCCCAGGGTAAGCAGTTCTTC. Protein sequence: CASSETSSQGKQFF.